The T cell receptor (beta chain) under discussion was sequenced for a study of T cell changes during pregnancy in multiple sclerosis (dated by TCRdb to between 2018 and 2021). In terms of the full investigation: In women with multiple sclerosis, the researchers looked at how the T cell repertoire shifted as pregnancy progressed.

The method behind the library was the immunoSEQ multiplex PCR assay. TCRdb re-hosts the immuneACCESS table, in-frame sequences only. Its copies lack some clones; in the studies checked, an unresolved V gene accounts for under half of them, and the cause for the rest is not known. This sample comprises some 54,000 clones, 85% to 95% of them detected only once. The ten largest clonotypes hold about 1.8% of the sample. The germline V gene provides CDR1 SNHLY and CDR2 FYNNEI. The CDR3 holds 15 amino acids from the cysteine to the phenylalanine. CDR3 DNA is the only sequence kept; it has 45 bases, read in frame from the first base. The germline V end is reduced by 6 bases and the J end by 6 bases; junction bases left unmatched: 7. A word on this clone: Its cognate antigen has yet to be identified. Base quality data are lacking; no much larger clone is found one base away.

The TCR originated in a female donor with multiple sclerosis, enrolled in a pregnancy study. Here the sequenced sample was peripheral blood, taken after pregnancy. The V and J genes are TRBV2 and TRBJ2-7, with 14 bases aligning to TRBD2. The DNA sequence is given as TGTGCCAGCAGGTTAGGGACTAGCGGGAGCGGCGAGCAGTACTTC. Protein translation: CASRLGTSGSGEQYF.